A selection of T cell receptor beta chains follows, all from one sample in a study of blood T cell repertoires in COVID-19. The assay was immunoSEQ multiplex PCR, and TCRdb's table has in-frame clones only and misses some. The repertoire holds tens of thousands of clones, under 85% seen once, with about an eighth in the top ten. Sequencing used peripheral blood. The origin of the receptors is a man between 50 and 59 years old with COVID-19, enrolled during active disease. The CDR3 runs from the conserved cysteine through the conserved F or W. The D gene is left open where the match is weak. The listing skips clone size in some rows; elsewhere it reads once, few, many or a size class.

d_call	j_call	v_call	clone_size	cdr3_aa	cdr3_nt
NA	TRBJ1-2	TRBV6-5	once	CASSYAGAGGYTF	TGTGCCAGCAGTTACGCGGGGGCAGGTGGCTACACCTTC
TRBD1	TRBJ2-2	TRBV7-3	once	CASRRGQGADTGELFF	TGTGCCAGCAGGCGCGGACAGGGGGCAGACACCGGGGAGCTGTTTTTT
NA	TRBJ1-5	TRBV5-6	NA	CASSLGVEPQHF	TGTGCCAGCAGCTTGGGAGTGGAGCCCCAGCATTTT
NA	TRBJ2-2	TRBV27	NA	CASSLVSGLAGELFF	TGTGCCAGCAGTTTAGTATCGGGGTTGGCCGGGGAGCTGTTTTTT
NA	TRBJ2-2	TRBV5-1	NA	CASSFQNTGELFF	TGCGCCAGCAGCTTCCAGAACACCGGGGAGCTGTTTTTT
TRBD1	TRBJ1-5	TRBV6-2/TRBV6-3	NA	CASSPGTGGASNQPQHF	TGTGCCAGCAGTCCCGGGACAGGGGGCGCCAGCAATCAGCCCCAGCATTTT
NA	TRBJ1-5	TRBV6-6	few	CASSYSRLNQPQHF	TGTGCCAGCAGTTACTCGCGGTTGAATCAGCCCCAGCATTTT
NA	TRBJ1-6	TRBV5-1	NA	CASSGSGVRNSPLHF	TGCGCCAGCAGCGGGAGCGGAGTTCGGAATTCACCCCTCCACTTT
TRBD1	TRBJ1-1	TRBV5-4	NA	CASSGYRGSTEAFF	TGTGCCAGCAGCGGATACAGGGGCAGCACTGAAGCTTTCTTT
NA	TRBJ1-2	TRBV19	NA	CATTDSVYGYTF	TGTGCCACCACGGACAGTGTCTATGGCTACACCTTC
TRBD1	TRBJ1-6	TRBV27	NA	CASTSGGAGSPLHF	TGTGCCAGCACCTCAGGGGGCGCGGGTTCACCCCTCCACTTT
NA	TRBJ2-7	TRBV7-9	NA	CASSLALQNYEQYF	TGTGCCAGCAGCTTAGCTCTTCAGAACTACGAGCAGTACTTC
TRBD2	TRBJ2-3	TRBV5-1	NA	CASISGGAGDTQYF	TGCGCCAGCATCAGCGGGGGGGCGGGAGATACGCAGTATTTT
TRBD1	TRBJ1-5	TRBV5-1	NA	CASSLDGTGRYQPQHF	TGCGCCAGCAGCTTGGATGGGACAGGGAGGTATCAGCCCCAGCATTTT
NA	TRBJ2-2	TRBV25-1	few	CASSESSGELFF	TGTGCCAGCAGTGAGAGTTCCGGGGAGCTGTTTTTT
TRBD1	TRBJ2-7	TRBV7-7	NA	CASSLAKGATYEQYF	TGTGCCAGCAGCTTAGCGAAGGGGGCGACCTACGAGCAGTACTTC
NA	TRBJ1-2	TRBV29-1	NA	CSVSLRTSPGYTF	TGCAGCGTTAGCCTCCGGACTAGTCCTGGCTACACCTTC
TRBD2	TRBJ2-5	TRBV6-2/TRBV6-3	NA	CASSYGGLGETQYF	TGTGCCAGCAGTTACGGAGGACTAGGCGAGACCCAGTACTTC
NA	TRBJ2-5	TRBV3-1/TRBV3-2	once	CASSQDDRKETQYF	TGTGCCAGCAGCCAAGACGACAGGAAAGAGACCCAGTACTTC